The 30 T cell receptor beta chains presented below share a single source sample, sequenced in a study of T cell responses to AZD1222 COVID-19 vaccine. The data were produced by immunoSEQ multiplex PCR, yet TCRdb's version contains in-frame clones alone and is incomplete. The top ten clones hold 6.2% of a sample with roughly 120,000 clones, approximately 85% of them seen once. Sample: peripheral blood, taken on day 0 of AZD1222 vaccination. These receptors came from an adult in good health.

The J gene is TRBJ2-1, the V gene TRBV6-6; weak D call: TRBD2 (7 bases). This CDR3 has 16 residues. The V end lost 5 bases, the J end lost 0 bases, and 14 bases lay between the germline ends. Germline CDR1 is MNHNY and CDR2 is SVGAGI (reference sequence). The CDR3 nucleotides read TGTGCCAGCAGTCGACATCGGGGGGCCTCCTACAATGAGCAGTTCTTC. It codes for CASSRHRGASYNEQFF.

V usage is TRBV2 and J usage is TRBJ2-5; TRBD2 aligns across 8 bases. After removal of 5 bases from V and 5 bases from J, the junction contained 7 bases not matched to a gene. This CDR3 comprises 14 residues. Germline CDR1 reads SNHLY; CDR2 reads FYNNEI. Here the CDR3 DNA reads TGTGCCAGCAGTCCGGGACTAGTCGTGGAGACCCAGTACTTC. Its translation is CASSPGLVVETQYF.

This chain connects TRBV28 to TRBJ1-4; TRBD1 might be the D (6 bases). This CDR3 is built from 15 residues. V lost 4 bases, J lost 8 bases, and 17 bases lay in between. Germline V lookup: CDR1 MDHEN, CDR2 SYDVKM. The CDR3 loop is CASSSGGGQTEKLFF. The CDR3 nucleotides are TGTGCCAGCAGTTCGGGTGGGGGGCAAACCGAAAAACTGTTTTTT.

CDR3 nucleotide sequence: TGTGCCAGCAGTAAGGACAGGGAAACTGAAGCTTTCTTT. Translating gives CASSKDRETEAFF. The rearrangement joins TRBV12-3 or TRBV12-4 to TRBJ1-1, with 8 bases that match TRBD1. The V gene end was trimmed by 5 bases and the J gene end by 5 bases; junction bases not matched to a gene: 4. The CDR3 consists of 13 residues.

In this sample, this clone turned up a few times. V is TRBV6-2 or TRBV6-3 and J is TRBJ1-2; perhaps TRBD1 as D (6 bases). The V and J ends lost 5 bases and 4 bases respectively, with 14 bases between them. Germline assignment: CDR1 MNHEY and CDR2 SVGEGT. CDR3 length: 14 residues. The CDR3 DNA reads TGTGCCAGCAGTACCACCACAGGGTCCTATGGCTACACCTTC. Translating it yields CASSTTTGSYGYTF.

The V gene is TRBV7-2, the J gene TRBJ2-7, with D possibly matching TRBD1 (5 bases). The CDR3 totals 13 residues. Germline V lookup: CDR1 SGHTA, CDR2 FQGNSA. Trimming removed 3 bases at V and 4 bases at J, with 10 bases between. The CDR3 reads CASSFDRPYEQYF. For the CDR3, the DNA is TGTGCCAGCAGCTTCGACAGACCGTACGAGCAGTACTTC.

The chain employs TRBV19 and TRBJ1-2; D gene uncertain. Germline assignment: CDR1 LNHDA and CDR2 SQIVND (reference sequence). The CDR3 totals 12 residues. V dropped 6 bases and J dropped 3 bases, with 8 bases sitting between them. The CDR3 nucleotides read TGTGCCAGTAGGCAGTTGGACTATGGCTACACCTTC. Encoded protein: CASRQLDYGYTF.

This clone was counted once. The V gene is TRBV24-1, the J gene TRBJ2-5, with D possibly matching TRBD1 (6 bases). V lost 4 bases and J 5 bases, leaving 13 bases between the germline ends. The V gene's germline CDR1 is KGHDR and CDR2 SFDVKD. There are 14 residues in the CDR3. The CDR3 here is CATSDPDRFETQYF. The CDR3 DNA follows: TGTGCCACCAGTGACCCAGACAGGTTCGAGACCCAGTACTTC.

The chain joins TRBV9 to TRBJ2-1, with TRBD2 matching 8 bases. Germline values: CDR1 SGDLS, CDR2 YYNGEE. This CDR3 spans 14 amino acids. V trimming: 3 bases; J trimming: 6 bases; junction bases outside the gene matches: 5. The CDR3 DNA reads as TGTGCCAGCAGCGCCAGGACTAGCAGCAATGAGCAGTTCTTC. Translating gives CASSARTSSNEQFF. Together with reference TRBV9 and TRBJ2-1, the CDR3 gives the full variable domain: DSGVTQTPKHLITATGQRVTLRCSPRSGDLSVYWYQQSLDQGLQFLIQYYNGEERAKGNILERFSAQQFPDLHSELNLSSLELGDSALYFCASSARTSSNEQFFGPGTRLTVL.

The V and J genes are TRBV7-8 and TRBJ2-7; possibly TRBD1 for D (5 bases). The V gene's germline CDR1 is SGHVS and CDR2 FQNEAQ. V was pared by 1 base and J by 0 bases, with 7 bases between. The CDR3 sequence is 14 residues long. CDR3 sequence reads: CASSLEGHSYEQYF. In nucleotides, the CDR3 is TGTGCCAGCAGCTTAGAGGGGCACTCCTACGAGCAGTACTTC.

The chain carries TRBV25-1 and TRBJ2-7, with no clear D. CDR1 is MGHDK and CDR2 is SYGVNS in the germline V gene. The CDR3 has 12 amino acids. The V end lost 3 bases, the J end lost 10 bases, and 13 bases lay between the germline ends. CDR3 nucleotides: TGTGCCAGCAGTGATGAAGGGCCAGATCAGTACTTC. It encodes CASSDEGPDQYF.

The chain joins TRBV11-2 to TRBJ2-5; tentatively, D is TRBD1 or TRBD2 (6 bases each). V lost 5 bases to trimming and J lost 2 bases, with 15 bases between them. The germline V gene encodes CDR1 SGHAT and CDR2 FQNNGV. CDR3 length: 15 residues. CDR3 in DNA: TGTGCCAGCAGCCCGGGGGCCATAACGCAAGAGACCCAGTACTTC. Protein: CASSPGAITQETQYF.

This CDR3 reads CATSRDRQTSLGETQYF. Here the CDR3 DNA reads TGTGCCACCAGCAGAGATCGGCAGACTAGCTTGGGAGAGACCCAGTACTTC. V is TRBV15 and J is TRBJ2-5; TRBD2 agrees at 7 bases. The CDR3 runs 17 residues. Germline CDR1 reads LNHNV; CDR2 reads YYDKDF (reference sequence). V was pared by 0 bases and J by 4 bases, with 11 bases of the junction left unmatched.

The V gene is TRBV28, the J gene TRBJ1-3, with D unresolved. The CDR3 loop spans 12 amino acids. Germline V gene lookup returns CDR1 MDHEN and CDR2 SYDVKM. Trimming pared 8 bases from V and 4 bases from J, leaving 9 bases between. CDR3 nucleotides: TGTGCCAGCGCCCTTACCGGAAACACCATATATTTT. Its translation is CASALTGNTIYF.

The chain is built from TRBV10-3 and TRBJ1-1; TRBD1 matches at 7 bases. Germline lookup yields CDR1 ENHRY and CDR2 SYGVKD. V shed 10 bases and J 1 base; nucleotides not matched to a gene: 12. The CDR3 length is 15 residues. The DNA of the CDR3 is TGTGCCACCACGGCTGGAAGGGACAGGAACACTGAAGCTTTCTTT. It specifies CATTAGRDRNTEAFF.

The rearrangement links TRBV7-6 to TRBJ2-6; no firm D call. V was clipped by 1 base and J by 0 bases, with 16 bases between them. The CDR3 runs 19 residues. Germline V gene lookup returns CDR1 SGHVS and CDR2 FNYEAQ. In DNA form, the CDR3 reads TGTGCCAGCAGCTTAGAAGTGGTCACGGCGGTCTCTGGGGCCAACGTCCTGACTTTC. Translated, it gives CASSLEVVTAVSGANVLTF.

This chain uses TRBV28 with TRBJ1-3; unclear D gene. Germline CDR1 is MDHEN and CDR2 is SYDVKM. Between the trimmed V and J ends, which lost 6 bases and 2 bases, there was a span of 14 bases. This CDR3 spans 15 amino acids. The CDR3 DNA follows: TGTGCCAGCAGGTCCGGGCAGGCGGCTGGAAACACCATATATTTT. Its protein product is CASRSGQAAGNTIYF.

The chain links TRBV19 to TRBJ1-1, with D unresolved. V was shortened by 5 bases and J by 0 bases, with 7 bases between the two germline ends. Germline CDR1 reads LNHDA; CDR2 reads SQIVND (reference sequence). CDR3 size: 13 residues. This CDR3 is CASSLVMNTEAFF. As DNA, the CDR3 is TGTGCCAGTAGTTTGGTTATGAACACTGAAGCTTTCTTT.

This clone was observed a handful of times. Other DNA variants within this sample encode the same CDR3. In nucleotides, the CDR3 is TGCGCCAGCAGCAGGGACTCCACTAGCACAGATACGCAGTATTTT. The encoded protein is CASSRDSTSTDTQYF. The V and J genes are TRBV5-1 and TRBJ2-3; possible D gene TRBD2, 6 bases. The V end was cut by 4 bases, the J end by 0 bases, with 12 bases between. This CDR3 spans 15 amino acids. Germline values: CDR1 SGHRS, CDR2 YFSETQ.

At least ten counts were recorded for this clone. The chain links TRBV9 to TRBJ2-2; D tentatively fits TRBD1 or TRBD2 (5 bases each). From germline, CDR1 is SGDLS and CDR2 YYNGEE. V was pared by 0 bases and J by 4 bases, with 13 bases between. The length of the CDR3 is 16 residues. CDR3 bases: TGTGCCAGCAGCGTAGGCCCCGGGACGGCCACCGGGGAGCTGTTTTTT. Translating it yields CASSVGPGTATGELFF.

V gene TRBV29-1 combines with J gene TRBJ2-7; 12 nucleotides align to TRBD1. This CDR3 contains 13 residues. Germline loops: CDR1 SQVTM, CDR2 ANQGSEA. Trimming at V came to 5 bases and at J to 5 bases, leaving 4 bases not matched to a gene. The DNA of the CDR3 is TGCAGCGTTATCCGGGACAGGGGGCACGAGCAGTACTTC. This gives the protein CSVIRDRGHEQYF.

V and J are TRBV7-3 and TRBJ1-5, with a tentative D call TRBD1 (5 bases). In germline, CDR1 is SGHTA, CDR2 FQGTGA. The CDR3 runs to 16 residues. Trimming stripped 3 bases from V and 7 bases from J, with 19 bases between. CDR3 loop: CASSFLGVEGRQPQHF. The CDR3 region has the DNA TGTGCCAGCAGCTTCCTGGGGGTGGAGGGGAGGCAGCCCCAGCATTTT.

The genes are TRBV25-1 and TRBJ2-5; D gene uncertain. The V gene's germline CDR1 is MGHDK and CDR2 SYGVNS. V dropped 1 base and J dropped 3 bases, with 18 bases sitting between them. The CDR3 has 17 residues. The CDR3 coding sequence is TGTGCCAGCAGTGAATCCCAGTGGCCCGAAGTCAAAGAGACCCAGTACTTC. It translates to CASSESQWPEVKETQYF. Supplemented by reference TRBV25-1 and TRBJ2-5, the full variable domain reads EADIYQTPRYLVIGTGKKITLECSQTMGHDKMYWYQQDPGMELHLIHYSYGVNSTEKGDLSSESTVSRIRTEHFPLTLESARPSHTSQYLCASSESQWPEVKETQYFGPGTRLLVL.

This clone was found once. The chain links TRBV28 to TRBJ1-2, with D possibly being TRBD1 (5 bases). The CDR3 contains 14 residues. CDR1 MDHEN and CDR2 SYDVKM come from the germline V gene. Trimming left V 6 bases short and J 4 bases short, with 15 bases between. CDR3 in amino acids: CASSPTVELYGYTF. CDR3 in DNA: TGTGCCAGCAGCCCGACAGTCGAGCTCTATGGCTACACCTTC.

This clone was seen a single time. This chain uses TRBV19 with TRBJ1-2; 10 positions agree with TRBD1. The CDR3 has 17 amino acids. J gave up 1 base and V 5 bases, and 10 bases lay outside the gene matches. The germline V gene encodes CDR1 LNHDA and CDR2 SQIVND (reference sequence). The CDR3 DNA reads TGTGCCAGTAGTCGAGCCGGGACAGGGGCTTTTAACTATGGCTACACCTTC. It encodes CASSRAGTGAFNYGYTF. Filled out from reference TRBV19 and TRBJ1-2, the complete variable domain reads DGGITQSPKYLFRKEGQNVTLSCEQNLNHDAMYWYRQDPGQGLRLIYYSQIVNDFQKGDIAEGYSVSREKKESFPLTVTSAQKNPTAFYLCASSRAGTGAFNYGYTFGSGTRLTVV.

CDR3 sequence (DNA): TGTGCCAGCAGCTCACAGGCAACTTACAATGAGCAGTTCTTC. Amino acid sequence: CASSSQATYNEQFF. The chain couples TRBV7-2 to TRBJ2-1; TRBD1 is a possible D gene (5 bases). Per the germline V gene, CDR1 is SGHTA and CDR2 is FQGNSA. Trimming removed 4 bases from V and 4 bases from J, with 11 bases in between. The CDR3 is 14 residues long.

The genes are TRBV5-1 and TRBJ2-7, with 9 bases that match TRBD1. CDR3 size: 15 residues. J was trimmed by 7 bases and V by 4 bases; bases with no gene match: 12. Germline loops: CDR1 SGHRS, CDR2 YFSETQ. The CDR3, as DNA: TGCGCCAGCAGCCCGACAGGGGGTACTACGGAAGAGCAGTACTTC. It codes for CASSPTGGTTEEQYF.

This chain joins TRBV10-3 and TRBJ2-1; D could derive from TRBD1 or TRBD2 (6 bases each). Germline V gene sequence: CDR1 ENHRY, CDR2 SYGVKD. Trimming left V 8 bases short and J 8 bases short, with 16 bases between. The CDR3 is 13 residues long. The CDR3 bases are TGTGCCATCTGCCGGGGGCCGGGGGATGAGCAGTTCTTC. Translating it yields CAICRGPGDEQFF.

The genes are TRBV7-9 and TRBJ1-1, with 7 bases fitting TRBD1. The CDR3 runs to 15 residues. Trimming took 5 bases from V and 2 from J; bases not matched to a gene: 8. The germline CDR1 and CDR2 sequences are SEHNR and FQNEAQ (reference sequence). CDR3 region: CASSPLTGSNTEAFF. The CDR3, as DNA: TGTGCCAGCAGCCCGTTGACAGGGAGCAACACTGAAGCTTTCTTT. The full variable domain, completed using reference TRBV7-9 and TRBJ1-1, is DTGVSQNPRHKITKRGQNVTFRCDPISEHNRLYWYRQTLGQGPEFLTYFQNEAQLEKSRLLSDRFSAERPKGSFSTLEIQRTEQGDSAMYLCASSPLTGSNTEAFFGQGTRLTVV.

The V gene is TRBV2, the J gene TRBJ1-5; 7 bases align to TRBD1. Germline V gene lookup returns CDR1 SNHLY and CDR2 FYNNEI. Germline trimming cut 5 bases from V and 4 bases from J; bases unmatched to any gene: 8. This CDR3 has 15 amino acids. The CDR3 is CASSLDRSANQPQHF. The CDR3 DNA reads TGTGCCAGCAGTTTGGACAGGTCCGCAAATCAGCCCCAGCATTTT.